The TCR beta chain described here comes from a study of T-cell memory formation after mild COVID-19. Study information: Clusters of TCRs were largely donor specific.

The CDR3 is 13 residues long. TCRdb recomputed calls from the 5' RACE reads with MiXCR, one row per CDR3 protein. The sample carries about 610,000 distinct CDR3 sequences, 15% to 20% recorded once. Study outcomes and limitations: Most CD4+ clones that shrank were in CM and EM, while CD8+ ones turned up in EMRA. Researchers found some responding clones in pre-infection memory, a sign that cross-reactive memory joined.

Worth noting for this clonotype: What it binds is not known.

Material: PBMCs or a T cell subset sorted from them (not recorded which). The V gene is TRBV21-1, the J gene TRBJ2-7; TRBD2 was called by the table and not checked on the DNA. TRBV21-1 is an annotated pseudogene. This clonotype was obtained from an adult woman who had mild COVID-19 (a few samples of this study predate the infection). Cell type and time point are not known. Written as DNA, the CDR3 is TGTGCCAGCAGTAGAGGGACGAACTACGAGCAGTACTTC. Translating it yields CASSRGTNYEQYF.